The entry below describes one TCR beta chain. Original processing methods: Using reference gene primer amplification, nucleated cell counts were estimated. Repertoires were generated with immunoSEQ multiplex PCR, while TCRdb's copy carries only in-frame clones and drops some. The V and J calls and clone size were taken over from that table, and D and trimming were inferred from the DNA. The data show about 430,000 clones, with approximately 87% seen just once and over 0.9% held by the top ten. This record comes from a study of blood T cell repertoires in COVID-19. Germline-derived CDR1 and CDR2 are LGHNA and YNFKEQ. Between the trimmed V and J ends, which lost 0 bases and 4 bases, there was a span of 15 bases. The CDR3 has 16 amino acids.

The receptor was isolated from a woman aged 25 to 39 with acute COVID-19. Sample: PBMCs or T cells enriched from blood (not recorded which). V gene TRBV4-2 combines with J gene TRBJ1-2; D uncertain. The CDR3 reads CASSQERSVEAYGYTF. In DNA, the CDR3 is TGTGCCAGCAGCCAAGAAAGGTCAGTCGAGGCCTATGGCTACACCTTC.